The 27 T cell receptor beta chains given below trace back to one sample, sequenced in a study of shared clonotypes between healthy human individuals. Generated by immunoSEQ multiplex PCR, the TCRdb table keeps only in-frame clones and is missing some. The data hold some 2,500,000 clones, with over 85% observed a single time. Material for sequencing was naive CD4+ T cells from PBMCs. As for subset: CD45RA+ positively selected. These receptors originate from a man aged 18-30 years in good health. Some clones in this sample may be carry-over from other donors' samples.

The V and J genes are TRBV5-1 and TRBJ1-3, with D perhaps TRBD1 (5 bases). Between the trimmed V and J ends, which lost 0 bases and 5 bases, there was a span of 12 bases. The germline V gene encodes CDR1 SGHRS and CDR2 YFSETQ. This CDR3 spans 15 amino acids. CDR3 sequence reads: CASSLETTARNTIYF. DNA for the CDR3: TGCGCCAGCAGCTTGGAAACGACAGCCAGAAACACCATATATTTT.

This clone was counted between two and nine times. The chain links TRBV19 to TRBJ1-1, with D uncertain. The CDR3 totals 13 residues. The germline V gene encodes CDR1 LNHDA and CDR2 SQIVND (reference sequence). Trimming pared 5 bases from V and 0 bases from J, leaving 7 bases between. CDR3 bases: TGTGCCAGTAGTCCACGGATGAACACTGAAGCTTTCTTT. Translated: CASSPRMNTEAFF.

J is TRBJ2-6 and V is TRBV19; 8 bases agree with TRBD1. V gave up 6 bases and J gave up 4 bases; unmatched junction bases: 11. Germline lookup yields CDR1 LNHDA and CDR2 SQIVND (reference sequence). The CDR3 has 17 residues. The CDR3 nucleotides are TGTGCCAGTAGGACAGACAGGGGAGCTGGCGGGGCCAACGTCCTGACTTTC. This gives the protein CASRTDRGAGGANVLTF.

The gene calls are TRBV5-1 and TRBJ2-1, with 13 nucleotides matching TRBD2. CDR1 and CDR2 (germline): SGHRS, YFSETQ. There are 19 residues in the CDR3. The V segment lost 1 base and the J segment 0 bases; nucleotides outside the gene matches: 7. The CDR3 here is CASSLIGLAGASSYNEQFF. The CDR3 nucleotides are TGCGCCAGCAGCTTGATTGGACTAGCGGGAGCAAGCTCCTACAATGAGCAGTTCTTC.

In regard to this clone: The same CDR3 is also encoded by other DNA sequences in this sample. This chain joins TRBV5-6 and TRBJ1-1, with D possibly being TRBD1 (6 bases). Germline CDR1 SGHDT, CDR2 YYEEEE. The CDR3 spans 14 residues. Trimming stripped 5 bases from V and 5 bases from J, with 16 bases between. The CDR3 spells CASRRYRVWTEAFF. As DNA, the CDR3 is TGTGCCAGCAGACGGTACAGGGTATGGACTGAAGCTTTCTTT.

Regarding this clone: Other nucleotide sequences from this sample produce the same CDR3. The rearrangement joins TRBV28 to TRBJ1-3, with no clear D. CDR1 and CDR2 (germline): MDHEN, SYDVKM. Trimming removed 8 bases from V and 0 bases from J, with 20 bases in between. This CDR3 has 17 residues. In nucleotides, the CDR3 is TGTGCCAGCGAAGAATACGGACGGAAGAGCTCTGGAAACACCATATATTTT. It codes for CASEEYGRKSSGNTIYF.

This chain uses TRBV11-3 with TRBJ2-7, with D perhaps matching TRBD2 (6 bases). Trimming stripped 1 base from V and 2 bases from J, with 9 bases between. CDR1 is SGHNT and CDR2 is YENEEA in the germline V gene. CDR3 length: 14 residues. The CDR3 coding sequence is TGTGCCAGCAGCTTAGCGGGAGCGGCCTACGAGCAGTACTTC. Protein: CASSLAGAAYEQYF.

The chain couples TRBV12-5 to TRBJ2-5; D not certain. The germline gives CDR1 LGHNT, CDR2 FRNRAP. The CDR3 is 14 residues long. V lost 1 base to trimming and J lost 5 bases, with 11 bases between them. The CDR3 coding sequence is TGTGCTAGTGGTTTGGGGCTACCGAGGGAGACCCAGTACTTC. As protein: CASGLGLPRETQYF.

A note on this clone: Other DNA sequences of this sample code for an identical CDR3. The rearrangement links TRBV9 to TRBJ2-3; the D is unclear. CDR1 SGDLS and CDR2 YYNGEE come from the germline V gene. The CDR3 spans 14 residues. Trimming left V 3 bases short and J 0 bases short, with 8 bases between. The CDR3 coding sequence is TGTGCCAGCAGCGCCCGCCCTAGCACAGATACGCAGTATTTT. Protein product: CASSARPSTDTQYF.

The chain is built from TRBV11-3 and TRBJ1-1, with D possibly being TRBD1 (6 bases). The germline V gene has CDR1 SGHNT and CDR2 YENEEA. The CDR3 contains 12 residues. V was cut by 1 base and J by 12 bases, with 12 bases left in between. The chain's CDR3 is CASSLGGQGPFF. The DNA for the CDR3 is TGTGCCAGCAGCTTAGGGGGGCAGGGGCCTTTCTTT.

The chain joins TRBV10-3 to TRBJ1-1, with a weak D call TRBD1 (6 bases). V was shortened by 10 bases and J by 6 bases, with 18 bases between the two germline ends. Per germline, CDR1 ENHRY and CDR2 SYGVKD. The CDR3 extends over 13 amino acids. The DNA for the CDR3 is TGTGCCACCTCGGACAGCGCACCCCCTGAAGCTTTCTTT. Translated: CATSDSAPPEAFF.

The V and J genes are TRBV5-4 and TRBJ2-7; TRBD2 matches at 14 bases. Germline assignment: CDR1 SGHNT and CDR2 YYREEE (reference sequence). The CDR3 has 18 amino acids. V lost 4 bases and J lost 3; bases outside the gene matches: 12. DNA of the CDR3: TGTGCCAGCAGCCACGTGACTAGCGGGAGGGGGGGATTCTACGAGCAGTACTTC. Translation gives CASSHVTSGRGGFYEQYF.

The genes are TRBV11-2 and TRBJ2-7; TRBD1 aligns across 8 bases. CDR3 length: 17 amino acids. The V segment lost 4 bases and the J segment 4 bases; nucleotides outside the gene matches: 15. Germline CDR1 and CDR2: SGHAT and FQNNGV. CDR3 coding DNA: TGTGCCAGCAGCTCGACCATTAGAGGGACAGGATTATACGAGCAGTACTTC. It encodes CASSSTIRGTGLYEQYF.

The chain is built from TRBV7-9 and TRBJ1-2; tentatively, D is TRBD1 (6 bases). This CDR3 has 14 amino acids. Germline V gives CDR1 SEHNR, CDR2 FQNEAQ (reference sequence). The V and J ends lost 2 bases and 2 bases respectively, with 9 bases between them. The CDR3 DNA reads TGTGCCAGCAGCTTACCTACAGGGAACTATGGCTACACCTTC. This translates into CASSLPTGNYGYTF.

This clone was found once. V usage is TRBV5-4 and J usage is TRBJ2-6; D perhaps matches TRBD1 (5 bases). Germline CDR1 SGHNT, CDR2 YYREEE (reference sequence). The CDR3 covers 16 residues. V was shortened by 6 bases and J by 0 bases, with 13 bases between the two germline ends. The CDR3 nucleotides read TGTGCCAGCACCGACAGTCTCTTCTCTGGGGCCAACGTCCTGACTTTC. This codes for CASTDSLFSGANVLTF.

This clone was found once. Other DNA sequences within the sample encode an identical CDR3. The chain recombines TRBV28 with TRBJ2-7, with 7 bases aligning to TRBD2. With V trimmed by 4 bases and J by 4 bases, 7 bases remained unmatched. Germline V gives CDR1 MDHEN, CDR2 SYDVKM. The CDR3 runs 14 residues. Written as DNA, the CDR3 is TGTGCCAGCAGTTCTCCCGGGACTACATACGAGCAGTACTTC. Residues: CASSSPGTTYEQYF.

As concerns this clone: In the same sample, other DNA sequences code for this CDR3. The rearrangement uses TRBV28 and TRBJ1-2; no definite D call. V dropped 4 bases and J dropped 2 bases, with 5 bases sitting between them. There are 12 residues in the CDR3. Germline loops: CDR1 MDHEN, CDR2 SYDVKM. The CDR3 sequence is CASSSVNYGYTF. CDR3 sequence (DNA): TGTGCCAGCAGTTCAGTAAACTATGGCTACACCTTC.

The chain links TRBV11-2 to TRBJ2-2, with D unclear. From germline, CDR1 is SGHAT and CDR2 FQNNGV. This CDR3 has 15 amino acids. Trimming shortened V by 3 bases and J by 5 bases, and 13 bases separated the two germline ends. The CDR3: CASSFARRWTGELFF. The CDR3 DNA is TGTGCCAGCAGCTTCGCCCGAAGATGGACCGGGGAGCTGTTTTTT. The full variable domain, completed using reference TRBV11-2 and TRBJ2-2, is EAGVAQSPRYKIIEKRQSVAFWCNPISGHATLYWYQQILGQGPKLLIQFQNNGVVDDSQLPKDRFSAERLKGVDSTLKIQPAKLEDSAVYLCASSFARRWTGELFFGEGSRLTVL.

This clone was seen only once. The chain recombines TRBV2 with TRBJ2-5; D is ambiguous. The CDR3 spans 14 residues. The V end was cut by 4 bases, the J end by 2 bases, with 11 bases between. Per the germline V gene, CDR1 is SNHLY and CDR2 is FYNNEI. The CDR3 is CASSGSFLQETQYF. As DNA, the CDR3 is TGTGCCAGCAGTGGCTCTTTTTTGCAAGAGACCCAGTACTTC.

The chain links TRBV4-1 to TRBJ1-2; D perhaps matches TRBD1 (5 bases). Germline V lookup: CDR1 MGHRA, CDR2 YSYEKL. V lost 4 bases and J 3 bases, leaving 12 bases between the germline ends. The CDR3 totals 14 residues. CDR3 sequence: CASSRTWGDYGYTF. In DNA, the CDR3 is TGCGCCAGCAGCCGTACTTGGGGGGACTATGGCTACACCTTC.

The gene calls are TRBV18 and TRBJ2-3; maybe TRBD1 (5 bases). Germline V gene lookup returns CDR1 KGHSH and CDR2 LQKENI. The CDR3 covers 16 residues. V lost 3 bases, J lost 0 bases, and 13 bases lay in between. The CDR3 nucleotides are TGTGCCAGCTCACCCCAGGGTTTGGATAGCACAGATACGCAGTATTTT. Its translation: CASSPQGLDSTDTQYF. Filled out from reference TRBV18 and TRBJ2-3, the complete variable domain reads NAGVMQNPRHLVRRRGQEARLRCSPMKGHSHVYWYRQLPEEGLKFMVYLQKENIIDESGMPKERFSAEFPKEGPSILRIQQVVRGDSAAYFCASSPQGLDSTDTQYFGPGTRLTVL.

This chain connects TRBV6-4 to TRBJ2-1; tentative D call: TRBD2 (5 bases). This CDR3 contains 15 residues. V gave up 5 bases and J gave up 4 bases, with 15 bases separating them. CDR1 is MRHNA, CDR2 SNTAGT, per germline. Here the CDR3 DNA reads TGTGCCAGCAGTCCCCGGCTAGCTCGGTACAATGAGCAGTTCTTC. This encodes CASSPRLARYNEQFF.

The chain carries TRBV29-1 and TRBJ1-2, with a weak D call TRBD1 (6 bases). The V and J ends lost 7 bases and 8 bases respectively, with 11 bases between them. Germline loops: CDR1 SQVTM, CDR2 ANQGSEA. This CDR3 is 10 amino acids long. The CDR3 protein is CSAQGRGYTF. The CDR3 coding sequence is TGCAGCGCACAGGGTCGCGGCTACACCTTC.

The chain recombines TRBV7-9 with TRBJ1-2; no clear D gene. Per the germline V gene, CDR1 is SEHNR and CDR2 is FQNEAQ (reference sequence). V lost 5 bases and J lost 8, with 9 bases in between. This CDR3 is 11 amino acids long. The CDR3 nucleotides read TGTGCCAGCAGCGTCCCCCAAGGCTACACCTTC. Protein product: CASSVPQGYTF.

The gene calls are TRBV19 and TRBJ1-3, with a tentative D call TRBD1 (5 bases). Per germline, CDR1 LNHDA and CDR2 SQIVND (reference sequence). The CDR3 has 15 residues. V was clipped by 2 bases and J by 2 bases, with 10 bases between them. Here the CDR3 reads CASSIPAGAGNTIYF. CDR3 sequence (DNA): TGTGCCAGTAGTATACCCGCGGGGGCTGGAAACACCATATATTTT. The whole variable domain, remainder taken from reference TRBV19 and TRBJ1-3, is DGGITQSPKYLFRKEGQNVTLSCEQNLNHDAMYWYRQDPGQGLRLIYYSQIVNDFQKGDIAEGYSVSREKKESFPLTVTSAQKNPTAFYLCASSIPAGAGNTIYFGEGSWLTVV.

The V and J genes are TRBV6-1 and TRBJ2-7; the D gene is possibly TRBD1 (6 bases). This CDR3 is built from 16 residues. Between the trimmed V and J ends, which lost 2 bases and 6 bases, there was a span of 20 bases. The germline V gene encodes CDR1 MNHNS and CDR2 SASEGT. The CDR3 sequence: CASSELWRQDPSEQYF. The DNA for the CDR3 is TGTGCCAGCAGTGAACTTTGGAGACAGGACCCCTCCGAGCAGTACTTC.

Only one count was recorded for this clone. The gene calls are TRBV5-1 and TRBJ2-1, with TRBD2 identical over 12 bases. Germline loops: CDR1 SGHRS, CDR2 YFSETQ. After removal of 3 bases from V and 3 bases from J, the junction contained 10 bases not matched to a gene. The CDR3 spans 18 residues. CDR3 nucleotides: TGCGCCAGCAGCTCCCCTAATCGACTAGCGGGAGACTACAATGAGCAGTTCTTC. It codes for CASSSPNRLAGDYNEQFF.